The source of this TCR beta chain is a study of blood T cell repertoires in COVID-19. Looking at the study overall: T cells, B-cell-depleted T cells, or PBMCs supplied cDNA or gDNA.

Clinical history as reported by participants underpinned cohort assignment. Recovered Cohort 3 donors showed two negative PCRs, clearance, or symptom resolution. Produced via immunoSEQ multiplex PCR; TCRdb's table is partial and in-frame only. There are 200,000 to 250,000 clones in the sample; around 89% occur only once, and just over 2.5% lies in the top ten. Germline values: CDR1 SGHTA, CDR2 FQGNSA. There are 13 residues in the CDR3. V lost 6 bases to trimming and J lost 5 bases, with 13 bases between them. The chain combines TRBV7-2 with TRBJ1-2; maybe TRBD1 (5 bases). The receptor's source is a woman younger than 45 who had recovered from COVID-19. Sequenced: PBMCs or T cells enriched from blood (not recorded which). The CDR3 nucleotides read TGTGCCAGCAGTTTAATTAGACAGTATGGCTACACCTTC. Translating it yields CASSLIRQYGYTF.